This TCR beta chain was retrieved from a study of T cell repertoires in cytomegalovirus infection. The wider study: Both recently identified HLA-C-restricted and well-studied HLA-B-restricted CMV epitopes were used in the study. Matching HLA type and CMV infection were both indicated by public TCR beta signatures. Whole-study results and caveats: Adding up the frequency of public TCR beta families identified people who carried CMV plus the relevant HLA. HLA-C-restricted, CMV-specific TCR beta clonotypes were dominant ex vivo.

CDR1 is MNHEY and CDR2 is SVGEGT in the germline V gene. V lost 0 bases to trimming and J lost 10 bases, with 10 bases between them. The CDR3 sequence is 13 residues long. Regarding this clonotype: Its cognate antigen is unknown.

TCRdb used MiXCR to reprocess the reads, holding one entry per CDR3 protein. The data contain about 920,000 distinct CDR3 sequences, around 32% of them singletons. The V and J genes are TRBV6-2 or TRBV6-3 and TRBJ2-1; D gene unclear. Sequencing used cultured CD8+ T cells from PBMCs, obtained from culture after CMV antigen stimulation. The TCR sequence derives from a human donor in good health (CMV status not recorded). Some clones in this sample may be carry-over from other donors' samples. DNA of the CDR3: TGTGCCAGCAGTTACTCCTCTGGGCGAGAGCAGTTCTTC. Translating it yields CASSYSSGREQFF.